Detailed here is one T cell receptor beta chain. Its antigen remains unidentified. No much larger clone exists at a distance of one base, and base qualities are not known. This entry is derived from a study of Ad26.COV2.S vaccination and SARS-CoV-2 variants (TCRdb year 2021). For the wider study: Donors in the vaccine arm were drawn from COV1001, a phase I-IIa trial of Ad26.COV2.S in healthy adults that was multicentre, randomized, double-blind and placebo-controlled. Ad26.COV2.S was administered intramuscularly at a dose of 5x10^10 or 1x10^11 viral particles, either as one shot or as two shots given 56 days apart. Sequencing of the TCRbeta repertoire served to evaluate the specificity and breadth of SARS-CoV-2-reactive T cell receptors following Ad26.COV2.S vaccination. A total of about 30 samples were included in the TCR-sequenced set, comprising roughly 20 Ad26.COV2.S vaccine recipients, 5 placebo recipients and 8 SARS-CoV-2 convalescent individuals. Participants in the trial were split at random into five groups of five each, receiving low-dose or high-dose Ad26.COV2.S once or twice, or else placebo on both occasions. Investigators did not know the trial group allocation while performing experiments and assessing outcomes.

The sample's treatment or condition label is to be understood as: about 20 received Ad26.COV2.S at low or high dose, single or two shots; a few received placebo; per-sample allocation not given. Repertoires of vaccine and placebo recipients were sequenced from samples collected on day 63 after the first injection. Cohort 1b enrolled fewer than 30 adults aged 18-55 years at a single site in Boston, USA, between 29 July and 7 August 2020. Ad26.COV2.S consisted of a replication-incompetent adenovirus type 26 vector by which a prefusion-stabilized SARS-CoV-2 spike protein from the original Wuhan strain was expressed. Study-wide findings and limitations: Substantial breadth of spike-specific CD8+ and CD4+ T cell responses was reported after vaccination. The authors noted that total T cell responses may have been underestimated by the TCR breadth and depth analyses. Compared with placebo recipients, Ad26.COV2.S recipients showed higher spike-specific TCR breadth (P = 0.0014). The study was not powered to compare responses between vaccine doses or regimens. Non-spike TCR breadth was comparable between vaccine and placebo recipients, consistent with the vaccine containing only spike.

The germline V gene sets CDR1 to SGHTS and CDR2 to YDEGEE. The CDR3 has 15 amino acids, counting the end cysteine and phenylalanine. The CDR3 DNA has 45 bases and is translated from base 1. The germline V end is reduced by 3 bases and the J end by 3 bases; junction bases left unmatched: 1. TCRbeta CDR3 regions were sequenced with the immunoSEQ Assay. After extraction, genomic DNA underwent amplification by bias-controlled multiplex PCR, followed by high-throughput sequencing. The published analysis was carried out like this. To quantify the absolute abundance of every unique TCRbeta CDR3 region, sequences were collapsed and filtered. T cell fraction was estimated by normalizing TCRbeta template counts to usable DNA, which was measured by amplifying reference genes present in all nucleated cells. Repertoire TCRs were annotated as SARS-CoV-2-specific when V gene, CDR3 amino acid sequence and J gene were exactly matched to a known reactive TCR set. The reference SARS-CoV-2 TCR set came from MIRA and was filtered for enrichment in COVID-19-positive ImmuneCODE repertoires, removing public or cross-reactive TCRs. Using the MIRA antigens, annotated TCRs were further analysed by specific ORF or by position within an ORF. Breadth was defined as the number of annotated unique rearrangements divided by the total number of unique productive rearrangements, and depth was defined as the summed frequency of the annotated unique rearrangements. Group comparisons of TCR breadth used two-sided Wilcoxon rank-sum tests. TCRdb's version of the immuneACCESS table is confined to in-frame rearrangements and falls short of the full clone set. An unresolved V gene accounts for under half of the shortfall where checked; the remainder is of unknown origin. V and J calls and clone size are given by that table; D and trimming were obtained from the DNA. The sample data list around 400,000 clones, and approximately 91% of these were observed just once. The top ten constitute 1.9% of the sample.

The material was peripheral blood, obtained in a trial of Ad26.COV2.S vaccine versus placebo. The origin of this receptor is a person between 18 and 59 years old who received the Ad26.COV2.S COVID-19 vaccine or a placebo. The chain employs TRBV5-8 and TRBJ2-1, with TRBD2 matching 12 junction bases. The CDR3 here reads CASSWGLAGYNEQFF. The bases are TGTGCCAGCAGCTGGGGACTAGCGGGCTACAATGAGCAGTTCTTC.